This T cell receptor (beta chain) is drawn from a study of cytomegalovirus exposure and HLA in healthy donors. Findings of the study overall: The study found most TCR sequences rare, yet found some public TCRs in many donors. Specific recognition of CMV antigens was confirmed in vitro for three chains (all CMV-associated). Among TCR beta chains, those listed as cytomegalovirus-associated numbered over 150. According to a subsequent analysis, TCR clusters identified in the first cohort showed a tendency to co-occur across the 120 validation repertoires.

Note on this clone: Its target is unknown.

Germline CDR1 is MNHEY and CDR2 is SMNVEV (reference sequence). This CDR3 has 14 amino acids. V gave up 5 bases and J gave up 7 bases; unmatched junction bases: 8. Assay: immunoSEQ multiplex PCR; the TCRdb copy retains only in-frame clones and omits some. The data show roughly 300,000 clones, roughly 88% seen once. Sample: PBMCs. The V call is TRBV27, the J call TRBJ1-2, with 9 bases identical to TRBD1. The receptor's source is a woman younger than 30 in good health and CMV-seronegative. The CDR3 protein is CASSVMGQGGGYTF. CDR3 in DNA: TGTGCCAGCAGTGTAATGGGACAGGGCGGTGGCTACACCTTC.